This T cell receptor beta chain was sequenced for a study of PD-1 blockade in classical Hodgkin lymphoma (dated by TCRdb to between 2020 and 2021). Some background on the complete study: Nivolumab dosing was 3 mg/kg intravenously every 2 weeks, continuing until either disease progression or unacceptable toxicity. The study used CyTOF and TCR beta sequencing to define a peripheral blood immune signature of response to PD-1 blockade in classical Hodgkin lymphoma. General findings and caveats noted by the study authors: Lower diversity was seen in patients whose nivolumab began less than 1 year after ASCT, and these patients were left out of later analyses so that immune reconstitution would not confound the results. Newly diagnosed patients were reported to have lower baseline TCR diversity than healthy donors, and relapsed/refractory patients were reported to have lower baseline TCR diversity still. The study was limited to a single clinical trial cohort, and causes of repertoire differences, possibly disease activity or prior therapy, remained undefined. Baseline diversity similar to that of newly diagnosed patients was observed in trial patients achieving complete response, whereas significantly lower diversity was observed in partial responders and progressors. By C4D1, a significant rise was seen in CD4+ TCR diversity but not in CD8+ TCR diversity (p=0.0027 vs p=0.16), and the rise was most apparent among complete responders (p=0.02).

There are 16 amino acids in the CDR3, from cysteine to phenylalanine inclusive. Of the read, only the CDR3 DNA is kept; its 48 bases are in frame from base 1. CDR1 and CDR2, per the germline V gene, are MDHEN and SYDVKM. Relative to germline, V is 6 bases shorter and J is 0 bases shorter, with 15 bases between their ends. Regarding this clone: The clone's antigen remains unknown. Nothing much larger sits one base from this clone, and base qualities are not available.

Genomic DNA was extracted with the Qiagen DNeasy kit from unsorted PBMCs and from negatively selected CD4+ and CD8+ fractions. TCR beta CDR3 regions were subjected to amplification by immunoSEQ multiplex PCR with primers that anneal to V and J segments. A synthetic immune receptor repertoire was used to minimize amplification bias, and any residual bias was removed computationally once sequencing was done. The paper's processing steps were these. Custom Python scripts were used to quantify repertoire diversity as the Shannon entropy index. Unsorted, CD4+ and CD8+ repertoires were examined separately, except in combined analyses, for which CD4+ and CD8+ sequences were merged in silico. A clone was considered expanded if an increase in frequency of at least 2-fold after treatment relative to C1D1 was found, and a pseudocount of 0.5 was applied to clones undetected at baseline. Clones with 0 or 1 copy at C1D1 were classified as singleton clones, and clones with 2 or more copies were classified as non-singleton clones. Clones expanded in unsorted samples were labelled as CD4+, CD8+ or unknown by matching protein sequences in sorted samples from the same patient. Diversity changes from C1D1 to C4D1 were tested in paired samples using Wilcoxon tests. This is the immuneACCESS table as TCRdb keeps it, with only in-frame sequences that have V and J called. A part of the clones is gone; compared with another copy, unresolved V genes explain less than half, and the rest is unexplained. That table is the source of V, J and clone size, and D and trimming were worked out from the DNA. Within this sample are 20,000 or so clones, with more than 75% of them counted one time only. The ten largest clonotypes hold around 17% of the sample.

In the paper's terms, the time point label means: cycle 2 day 1 (C2D1) of nivolumab. Every trial patient had relapsed following autologous stem cell transplantation, and prior brentuximab vedotin exposure was what differed among cohorts A, B and C. The trial cohort was composed of 55 to 65 patients with relapsed/refractory classical Hodgkin lymphoma, for whom complete response, partial response or progressive disease was recorded as best overall response. Single-agent nivolumab was administered to trial patients in the multi-cohort phase II CheckMate 205 trial. An independent review committee assessed best overall response by applying the 2007 International Working Group response criteria. Trial PBMCs were collected just before the start of nivolumab (C1D1) and during therapy at cycle 2 day 1 and cycle 4 day 1. Peripheral blood was collected in 8 mL Vacutainer Cell Preparation Tubes, from which PBMCs were isolated by centrifugation and then cryopreserved.

Specimen: peripheral blood mononuclear cells (PBMCs), collected before the second cycle of nivolumab. Here the chain combines TRBV28 and TRBJ1-5, with the identity of the D gene unclear. The clonotype originates from a human donor with classical Hodgkin lymphoma. The CDR3 here reads CASSLPAAPSNQPQHF. The sequenced DNA is TGTGCCAGCAGCCTACCGGCAGCTCCTAGCAATCAGCCCCAGCATTTT.